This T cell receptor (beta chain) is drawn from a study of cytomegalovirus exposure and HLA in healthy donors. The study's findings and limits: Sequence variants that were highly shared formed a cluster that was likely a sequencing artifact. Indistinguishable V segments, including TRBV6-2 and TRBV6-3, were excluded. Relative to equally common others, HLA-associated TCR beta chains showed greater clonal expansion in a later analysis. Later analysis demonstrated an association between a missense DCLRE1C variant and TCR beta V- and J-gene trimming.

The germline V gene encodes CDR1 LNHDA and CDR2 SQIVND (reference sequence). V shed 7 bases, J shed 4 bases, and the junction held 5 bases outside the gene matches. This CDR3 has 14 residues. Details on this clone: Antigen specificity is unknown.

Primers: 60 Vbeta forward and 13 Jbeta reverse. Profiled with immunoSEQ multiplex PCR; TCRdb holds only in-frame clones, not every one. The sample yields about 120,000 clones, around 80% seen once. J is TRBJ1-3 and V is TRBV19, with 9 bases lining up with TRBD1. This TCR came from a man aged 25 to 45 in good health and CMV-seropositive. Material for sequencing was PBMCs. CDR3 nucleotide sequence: TGTGCCAGTACCACAGGGGGCGAGGGAAACACCATATATTTT. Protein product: CASTTGGEGNTIYF.